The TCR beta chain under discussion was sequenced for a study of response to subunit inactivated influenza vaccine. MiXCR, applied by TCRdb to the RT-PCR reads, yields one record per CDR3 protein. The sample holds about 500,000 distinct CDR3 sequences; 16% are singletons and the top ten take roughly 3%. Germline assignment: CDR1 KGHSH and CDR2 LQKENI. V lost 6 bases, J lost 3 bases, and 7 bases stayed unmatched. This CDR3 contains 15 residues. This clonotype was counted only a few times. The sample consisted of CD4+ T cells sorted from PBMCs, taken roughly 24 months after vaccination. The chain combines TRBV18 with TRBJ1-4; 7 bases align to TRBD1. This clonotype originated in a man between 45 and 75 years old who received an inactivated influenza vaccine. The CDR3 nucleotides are TGTGCCAGCTCCCTAGAGGGACAGCCTAATGAAAAACTGTTTTTT. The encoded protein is CASSLEGQPNEKLFF.